This T cell receptor beta chain was recovered during a study of T cell changes during pregnancy in multiple sclerosis. TCRdb's copy holds only in-frame clones and misses some; the assay was immunoSEQ multiplex PCR. The data contain over 80,000 clones, approximately 90% of them singletons. V lost 1 base, J lost 5 bases, and 6 bases lay in between. Looked up from germline, CDR1 is SGHVS and CDR2 is FQNEAQ. The CDR3 covers 12 residues. Only one count was recorded for this clone. The sample here was peripheral blood, taken in the second trimester of pregnancy. The chain recombines TRBV7-8 with TRBJ2-7; D remains unclear. The clonotype was recovered from a female donor in good health, enrolled as a control in a pregnancy study. This CDR3 reads CASSLVDNEQYF. DNA for the CDR3: TGTGCCAGCAGCTTAGTAGATAACGAGCAGTACTTC.